This note documents a single TCR beta chain sequence. Here immunoSEQ multiplex PCR was the method, and the copy in TCRdb shows in-frame clones only, minus some. Among around 300,000 clones, roughly 89% were seen once, and the ten largest hold under 6%. The sample is drawn from a study of Ad26.COV2.S vaccination and SARS-CoV-2 variants. Indicated treatment: 15 to 20 received Ad26.COV2.S at low or high dose, single or two shots; 5 received placebo; per-sample allocation not given. Sampling was performed 63 days after the first vaccine or placebo injection. CDR1 and CDR2 from the germline V gene are MDHEN and SYDVKM. The ends were cut back, 7 bases at V and 0 bases at J, with 15 bases in the middle. The length of the CDR3 is 15 residues.

Sequencing used peripheral blood, obtained in a trial of Ad26.COV2.S vaccine versus placebo. This clonotype was obtained from a person between 18 and 65 years old who received the Ad26.COV2.S COVID-19 vaccine or a placebo. This chain uses TRBV28 with TRBJ2-5; D gene uncertain. The DNA of the CDR3 is TGTGCCAGCAAGTCACCCAGACCGTACCAAGAGACCCAGTACTTC. This encodes CASKSPRPYQETQYF.